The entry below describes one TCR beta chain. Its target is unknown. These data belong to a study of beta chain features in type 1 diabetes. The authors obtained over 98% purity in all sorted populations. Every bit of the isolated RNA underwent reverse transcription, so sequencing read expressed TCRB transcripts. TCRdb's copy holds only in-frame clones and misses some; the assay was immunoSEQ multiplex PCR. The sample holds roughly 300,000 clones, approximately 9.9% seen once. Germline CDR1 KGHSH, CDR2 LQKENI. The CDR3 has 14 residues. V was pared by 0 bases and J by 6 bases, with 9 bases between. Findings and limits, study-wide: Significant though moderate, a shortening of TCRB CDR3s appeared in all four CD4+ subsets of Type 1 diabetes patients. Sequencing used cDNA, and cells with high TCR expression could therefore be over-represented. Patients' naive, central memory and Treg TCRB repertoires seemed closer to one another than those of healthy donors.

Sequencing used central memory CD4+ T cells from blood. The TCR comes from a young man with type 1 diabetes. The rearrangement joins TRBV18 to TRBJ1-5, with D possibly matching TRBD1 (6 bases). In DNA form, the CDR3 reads TGTGCCAGCTCACCACCGGGGGCGGGTCAGCCCCAGCATTTT. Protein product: CASSPPGAGQPQHF.